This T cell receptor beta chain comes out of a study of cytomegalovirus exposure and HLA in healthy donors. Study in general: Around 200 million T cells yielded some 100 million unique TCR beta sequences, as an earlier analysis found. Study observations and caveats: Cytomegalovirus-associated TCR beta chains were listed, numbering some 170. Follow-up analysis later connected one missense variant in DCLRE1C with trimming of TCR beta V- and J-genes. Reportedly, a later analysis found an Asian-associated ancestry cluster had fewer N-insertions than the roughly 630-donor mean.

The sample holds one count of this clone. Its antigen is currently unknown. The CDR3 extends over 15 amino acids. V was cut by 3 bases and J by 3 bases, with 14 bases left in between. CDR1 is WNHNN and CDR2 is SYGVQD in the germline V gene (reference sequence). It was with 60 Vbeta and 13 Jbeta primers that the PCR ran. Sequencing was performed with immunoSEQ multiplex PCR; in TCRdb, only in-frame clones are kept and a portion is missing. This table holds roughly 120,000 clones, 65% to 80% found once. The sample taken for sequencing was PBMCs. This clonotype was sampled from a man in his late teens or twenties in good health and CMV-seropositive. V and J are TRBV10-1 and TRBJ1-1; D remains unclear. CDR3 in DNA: TGCGCCAGCAGTGAACAAGGAAACGGGGACACTGAAGCTTTCTTT. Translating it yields CASSEQGNGDTEAFF.